This T cell receptor (beta chain) emerged from a study of blood T cells in healthy people across ages. The study, taken as a whole, reports: As naive T cell percentage varied, TCR beta diversity correlated strongly with it. Older individuals had lower TCR beta diversity per million T cells (the decline was roughly linear).

Sample-barcoded 5' priming and a J-beta primer mix drove a second PCR of roughly 7 to 11 cycles. One entry per CDR3 protein results from TCRdb running MiXCR on the 5' RACE reads. Of about 970,000 distinct CDR3 sequences listed, roughly 47% are singletons. About this clonotype: Its antigen is unidentified.

Each sample used at least 6 million PBMCs. The specimen sequenced was blood. The TCR originated in a woman aged 55 to 70 in good health.

The DNA of the CDR3 is TGTGCCAGCAGTTTGAGCAGGGGATACTACGAGCAGTACTTC. Amino acids: CASSLSRGYYEQYF. The chain joins TRBV12-3 or TRBV12-4 to TRBJ2-7, with D possibly TRBD1 on 6 matching bases. The germline V and J ends were trimmed by 3 bases and 3 bases, with 12 bases remaining between them. The CDR3 totals 14 residues.